The clone carrying this T cell receptor (beta chain) showed up just a few times. Its antigen is currently unknown. Libraries for TCRalpha and TCRbeta carried sample barcodes and unique molecular identifiers via 5'RACE. A single record per CDR3 protein comes from TCRdb applying MiXCR to the 5' RACE reads. The sample contains 170,000 or so distinct CDR3 sequences, less than 40% of which appear only once. The data were taken from a study of T-cell memory formation after mild COVID-19. Study overall: The two donors had largely donor-specific TCR clusters.

This CDR3 is built from 15 residues. The germline V and J ends were trimmed by 8 bases and 0 bases, with 14 bases remaining between them. Looked up from germline, CDR1 is SEHNR and CDR2 is FQNEAQ (reference sequence). Study-level findings and limits: CD4/CD8 balance held among clones contracting day 15 to 85, and later expanders leaned CD4+.

The sequence was obtained from an adult woman who had mild COVID-19 (a few samples of this study predate the infection). Cell type and time point are not known. The sample taken for sequencing was PBMCs or a T cell subset sorted from them (not recorded which). The V gene is TRBV7-9, the J gene TRBJ2-1; tentatively, D is TRBD2 (5 bases). CDR3 amino acids: CASSTGSDSYNEQFF. The CDR3 bases are TGTGCCAGCTCGACGGGGAGCGACTCCTACAATGAGCAGTTCTTC.